Shown below are 2 T cell receptor beta chains from a single sample sequenced in a study of T cell clonotyping in hematopoietic cell transplantation. Time point here: recipient sample about 28 days before transplant, after cytoreduction. Sequenced by immunoSEQ multiplex PCR; TCRdb stores in-frame clones only, minus some. Of approximately 44,000 clones listed, roughly 80% were seen once; the top ten hold approximately 5.7%. Sequenced here: peripheral blood mononuclear cells, sampled before stem cell transplant. The receptors derive from a man aged 55 to 70 with myelodysplastic syndrome. Some clones in this sample may be carry-over from other donors' samples.

The rearrangement joins TRBV4-3 to TRBJ2-7; 9 nucleotides align to TRBD2. This CDR3 region has 15 residues. Germline CDR1 and CDR2: LGHNA and YSLEER. With 0 bases clipped from V and 6 bases from J, the junction kept 6 bases outside the gene matches. DNA for the CDR3: TGCGCCAGCAGCCAAGATCCAGCGGGGGGAGTCGAGCAGTACTTC. It specifies CASSQDPAGGVEQYF.

The rearrangement joins TRBV28 to TRBJ2-5, with D perhaps TRBD2 (5 bases). V lost 1 base and J lost 3, with 9 bases in between. This CDR3 has 14 amino acids. Germline V gene sequence: CDR1 MDHEN, CDR2 SYDVKM. The CDR3 coding sequence is TGTGCCAGCAGTTTATTTTCCGGGAAAGAGACCCAGTACTTC. This codes for CASSLFSGKETQYF.